The 3 T cell receptor beta chains reported below all come from one sample, sequenced in a study of T cells in Graves' hyperthyroidism and ophthalmopathy. RNA transcripts served as the template for amplifying TCR beta CDR3 regions. The TCR CDR3 first-round RT-PCR relied on the HTBI primer set. TCRdb passed the multiplex PCR reads through MiXCR, listing each CDR3 protein once. The table records about 290,000 distinct CDR3 sequences, 12% to 15% of them present only once. The sequencing sample was made of blood. These receptors were obtained from a woman aged 40 to 50 with Graves' hyperthyroidism.

This clonotype appeared a few times. This chain connects TRBV12-3 or TRBV12-4 to TRBJ1-2, with unresolved D. V shed 3 bases and J shed 4 bases, with 12 bases lying between them. The CDR3 runs 14 residues. In DNA form, the CDR3 reads TGTGCCAGCAGTTTTTATAGTAACATCTATGGCTACACCTTC. Translating it yields CASSFYSNIYGYTF.

The chain has TRBV6-1 and TRBJ2-3; the match to TRBD2 covers 11 bases. Losses at the gene ends were 1 base for V and 3 bases for J; bases not matched to a gene: 3. This CDR3 has 16 amino acids. CDR1 is MNHNS, CDR2 SASEGT, per germline. The CDR3 DNA is TGTGCCAGCAGTGAAGGACTAGCGGGACGTACAGATACGCAGTATTTT. Its translation is CASSEGLAGRTDTQYF.

This clonotype appeared many times. V gene TRBV3-1 combines with J gene TRBJ2-7; D remains ambiguous. The CDR3 extends over 12 amino acids. The V end was cut by 0 bases, the J end by 7 bases, with 7 bases between. Germline lookup yields CDR1 LGHDT and CDR2 YNNKEL (reference sequence). CDR3 protein: CASSQDEREQYF. Here the CDR3 DNA reads TGTGCCAGCAGCCAAGATGAGAGGGAGCAGTACTTC.